This T cell receptor beta chain originates from a study of immune evolution from preneoplasia to lung adenocarcinoma. Points from the study as a whole: Normal lung had highest clonality; later lesions appeared denser, more diverse.

Between the mid-2010s and the late 2010s, patients underwent resection in Japan or China. This table comes from immunoSEQ multiplex PCR, and its TCRdb copy is limited to in-frame clones, with some not included. The table has tens of thousands of clones, 65% to 75% seen once; the top ten hold 5.7%. This clone was seen a single time. Its antigen remains unknown. V was pared by 5 bases and J by 1 base, with 10 bases between. Germline CDR1 LGHNA, CDR2 YNFKEQ. The CDR3 spans 14 residues. The sequence derives from a person aged 55 to 70 with invasive lung adenocarcinoma. Some clones in this sample may be carry-over from other donors' samples. Sequenced input: FFPE invasive lung adenocarcinoma tissue. J is TRBJ2-3 and V is TRBV4-2; the D gene is possibly TRBD2 (5 bases). CDR3 loop: CASSFGRGTDTQYF. The CDR3, as DNA: TGTGCCAGCAGCTTCGGGCGGGGCACAGATACGCAGTATTTT.